The 7 T cell receptor beta chains below were found in one sample sequenced in a study of CD8+ T cells in alopecia areata (dated by TCRdb to 2016 to 2019). Libraries were prepared through the immunoSEQ multiplex PCR assay. RNA was extracted from all samples and reverse transcribed into cDNA as template for TCR sequencing. TCRdb mirrors the immuneACCESS table, restricted to in-frame sequences. Some clones are absent from its copies; in checked studies, under half trace to an unresolved V gene, and the reason for the others is unknown. Across this sample there are about 200,000 clones, with around 50% seen only once. The ten largest clones add up to nearly 5% of the sample. Sequencing was performed on CD8+ T cells sorted from blood. The receptors stem from a human donor in good health.

The chain couples TRBV7-3 to TRBJ1-2, with a tentative D call TRBD1 (6 bases). CDR3 length: 14 residues. Germline V gene lookup returns CDR1 SGHTA and CDR2 FQGTGA. V was pared by 7 bases and J by 7 bases, with 19 bases between. The CDR3 bases are TGTGCCAGCAAGAAACCCTCAGGGGCGGGTGGCTACACCTTC. It codes for CASKKPSGAGGYTF.

The genes are TRBV10-3 and TRBJ1-5, with TRBD1 matching 7 bases. The germline V gene has CDR1 ENHRY and CDR2 SYGVKD. The ends lost 3 bases at V and 7 bases at J; junction bases unmatched: 6. This CDR3 region has 14 residues. The CDR3, as DNA: TGTGCCATCAGTGACACAGGGGCGGGCCAGCCCCAGCATTTT. Amino acid sequence: CAISDTGAGQPQHF.

This clone was observed many times. V gene TRBV5-1 combines with J gene TRBJ2-2; D uncertain. The V gene's germline CDR1 is SGHRS and CDR2 YFSETQ. The CDR3 runs 13 residues. The V end was cut by 1 base, the J end by 4 bases, with 5 bases between. CDR3 in amino acids: CASSLSGTGELFF. CDR3 DNA: TGCGCCAGCAGCTTGTCGGGCACCGGGGAGCTGTTTTTT.

CDR3 sequence (DNA): TGTGCCAGCAGCTTAGCTCTCCGGGACGGGGAGCTGTTTTTT. This translates into CASSLALRDGELFF. The chain recombines TRBV7-2 with TRBJ2-2, with D tentatively TRBD2 (5 bases). The germline V gene has CDR1 SGHTA and CDR2 FQGNSA. The germline V and J ends were trimmed by 0 bases and 7 bases, with 9 bases remaining between them. The CDR3 runs to 14 residues.

The chain carries TRBV7-8 and TRBJ1-2, with D unresolved. V lost 3 bases to trimming and J lost 8 bases, with 10 bases between them. Looked up from germline, CDR1 is SGHVS and CDR2 is FQNEAQ. The CDR3 consists of 12 residues. CDR3 nucleotide sequence: TGTGCCAGCAGCTTTGAGGAAAGGGGCTACACCTTC. Translation gives CASSFEERGYTF.

The chain couples TRBV27 to TRBJ2-5, with unresolved D. The CDR3 is 13 residues long. Germline CDR1 reads MNHEY; CDR2 reads SMNVEV (reference sequence). V lost 5 bases and J 1 base, leaving 8 bases between the germline ends. The CDR3: CASSLRFQETQYF. In nucleotides, the CDR3 is TGTGCCAGCAGTCTCCGATTCCAAGAGACCCAGTACTTC.

The V call is TRBV7-9, the J call TRBJ2-1; a possible D gene is TRBD1 (5 bases). The V gene lost 1 base and the J gene lost 13 bases, with 11 bases spanning the gap. The CDR3 totals 12 residues. Germline CDR1 is SEHNR and CDR2 is FQNEAQ (reference sequence). The CDR3 nucleotides are TGTGCCAGCAGCTTAGAGATCCAGGGTCAGTTCTTC. Encoded protein: CASSLEIQGQFF.